Listed below are T cell receptor beta chains from one sample, sequenced in a study of blood T cell repertoires in COVID-19. Measured with immunoSEQ multiplex PCR; TCRdb has only the in-frame clones, and not every one. This sample has 350,000 to 550,000 clones, with about 90% found just once. The sample was PBMCs or T cells enriched from blood (not recorded which). These receptors were obtained from a woman aged 18-29 years with acute COVID-19. Both conserved end residues are part of each CDR3. Fields, in order: D gene, clone size, J gene, V gene, CDR3 DNA, CDR3 protein. D genes are given only for firm matches. Size tells how often a clone was seen (once, few, many) or the class of an expanded clone, and some rows leave it out.

NA | NA | TRBJ1-2 | TRBV7-9 | TGTGCCAGCCAGGGGACACTCCTTAACTATGGCTACACCTTC | CASQGTLLNYGYTF
TRBD1 | NA | TRBJ1-4 | TRBV12-5 | TGTGCTAGTGGTTTGGGCCTTTCGACAGGGGGCGAAGAAAAACTGTTTTTT | CASGLGLSTGGEEKLFF
TRBD2 | NA | TRBJ2-1 | TRBV10-3 | TGTGCCGCGGGGGGTACTAGCGGGCTTAGCTCCTACAATGAGCAGTTCTTC | CAAGGTSGLSSYNEQFF
NA | NA | TRBJ2-1 | TRBV5-1 | TGCGCCAGCAGTCCCGGGAACACCCCTCATGAGCAGTTCTTC | CASSPGNTPHEQFF
TRBD1 | NA | TRBJ1-1 | TRBV6-5 | TGTGCCAGCAGTCCCTTCCCCTCAGGGGGCAGGAGGGCTTTCTTT | CASSPFPSGGRRAFF
TRBD2 | few | TRBJ2-1 | TRBV29-1 | TGCAGCGTTGAAGACTGGCTAGCGGGAGGGTTCAACAATGAGCAGTTCTTC | CSVEDWLAGGFNNEQFF
NA | NA | TRBJ1-2 | TRBV11-2 | TGTGCCAGCAGCTTAGTGTCACTTTCTAACTATGGCTACACCTTC | CASSLVSLSNYGYTF
TRBD1 | NA | TRBJ1-2 | TRBV27 | TGTGCCAGCAGTTTAGCAGGGGGCGGCCTCTATGGCTACACCTTC | CASSLAGGGLYGYTF
TRBD1 | NA | TRBJ2-3 | TRBV27 | TGTGCCAGCAGTTTCTCAGGGGGCTGGACAGATACGCAGTATTTT | CASSFSGGWTDTQYF
TRBD1 | few | TRBJ1-6 | TRBV3-1/TRBV3-2 | TGTGCCAGCCGACAGGGGGATAATTCACCCCTCCACTTT | CASRQGDNSPLHF
TRBD1 | NA | TRBJ1-4 | TRBV2 | TGTGCCAGCAGTGGACAGGGAACTAATGAAAAACTGTTTTTT | CASSGQGTNEKLFF
NA | NA | TRBJ1-6 | TRBV12-3/TRBV12-4 | TGTGCCAGCAGTTTACCAGATAATTCACCCCTCCACTTT | CASSLPDNSPLHF
NA | many | TRBJ1-6 | TRBV6-4 | TGTGCCAGCAGTGACAGCGCCAATTCACCCCTCCACTTT | CASSDSANSPLHF
TRBD2 | few | TRBJ2-1 | TRBV6-4 | TGTGCCAGCAGTGACTCTAGCGGGAGCTACAATGAGCAGTTCTTC | CASSDSSGSYNEQFF
TRBD2 | NA | TRBJ2-1 | TRBV7-9 | TGTGCCAGCAGCGCACAAACTAGCGGAGCTGGAAATGAGCAGTTCTTC | CASSAQTSGAGNEQFF
NA | NA | TRBJ1-5 | TRBV4-3 | TGCGCCAGCAGCCAAGAAGCGGGCGGACAGCCCCAGCATTTT | CASSQEAGGQPQHF
NA | NA | TRBJ2-1 | TRBV9 | TGTGCCAGCAGCGTAGTCCCCGGGGTCGGCTCCTACAATGAGCAGTTCTTC | CASSVVPGVGSYNEQFF
NA | few | TRBJ2-3 | TRBV3-1/TRBV3-2 | TGTGCCAGCAGCCAAGATACGGCGGTCACGGATACGCAGTATTTT | CASSQDTAVTDTQYF
NA | NA | TRBJ1-1 | TRBV29-1 | TGCAGCGTTGGGGGGGGTACTGAAGCTTTCTTT | CSVGGGTEAFF
TRBD1 | NA | TRBJ1-1 | TRBV27 | TGTGCCAGCAGCCCAAGACAAGGGACAGGGGAAGCTTTCTTT | CASSPRQGTGEAFF
NA | NA | TRBJ1-6 | TRBV5-4 | TGTGCCAGCAGCTTGGGGCCGAGGGAGAGGAATTCACCCCTCCACTTT | CASSLGPRERNSPLHF
NA | NA | TRBJ1-5 | TRBV7-9 | TGTGCCAGCAGCCCCGACGGGGGGGAGCCCCAGCATTTT | CASSPDGGEPQHF
NA | NA | TRBJ2-1 | TRBV9 | TGTGCCAGCAGCGTAGAGGGGCACATCTACAATGAGCAGTTCTTC | CASSVEGHIYNEQFF
TRBD2 | once | TRBJ2-3 | TRBV7-8 | TGTGCCAGCTTCCTGGGAGGGTCAGATACGCAGTATTTT | CASFLGGSDTQYF
NA | NA | TRBJ2-1 | TRBV7-9 | TGTGCCAGCAGCTCACCACTTGTAGCGAGCTCCTACAATGAGCAGTTCTTC | CASSSPLVASSYNEQFF
NA | NA | TRBJ1-1 | TRBV18 | TGTGCCAGCTCATCTAACAGGGCAGGGACTGAAGCTTTCTTT | CASSSNRAGTEAFF
NA | once | TRBJ1-2 | TRBV14 | TGTGCCAGCAGCCAAGATCTATGGGAGTATGGCTACACCTTC | CASSQDLWEYGYTF
TRBD1 | NA | TRBJ2-5 | TRBV28 | TGTGCCAGCAGAGAACGGACAGGGCGCCTTCAAGAGACCCAGTACTTC | CASRERTGRLQETQYF
TRBD1 | NA | TRBJ1-2 | TRBV7-8 | TGTGCCAGCAGCTTTCGTAGGACAGGGAACTATGGCTACACCTTC | CASSFRRTGNYGYTF
TRBD1 | NA | TRBJ1-5 | TRBV2 | TGTGCCAGCAGGGATGGACAGGGGGCAAGACTTAGCAATCAGCCCCAGCATTTT | CASRDGQGARLSNQPQHF
TRBD2 | NA | TRBJ2-2 | TRBV27 | TGTGCCAGCAGTTTATTGCGGGAGGTTCTCACCGGGGAGCTGTTTTTT | CASSLLREVLTGELFF
TRBD2 | once | TRBJ2-3 | TRBV3-1/TRBV3-2 | TGTGCCAGCAGCCTTAGCGGGCAGGCAGATACGCAGTATTTT | CASSLSGQADTQYF
TRBD1 | NA | TRBJ1-6 | TRBV18 | TGTGCCAGCTCACCACGGGGACAGAGTTATTCACCCCTCCACTTT | CASSPRGQSYSPLHF
NA | NA | TRBJ1-2 | TRBV7-9 | TGTGCCAGCATCCGGTTAACTAACTATGGCTACACCTTC | CASIRLTNYGYTF
TRBD2 | NA | TRBJ2-1 | TRBV19 | TGTGCCAGTAGTTGGGGGGGACTCTACAATGAGCAGTTCTTC | CASSWGGLYNEQFF
TRBD2 | NA | TRBJ2-1 | TRBV6-2/TRBV6-3 | TGTGCCAGCAGTTTCCCCCCGACTAGCGGGAAGGTGCAAGAGCAGTTCTTC | CASSFPPTSGKVQEQFF
TRBD2 | NA | TRBJ2-3 | TRBV6-5 | TGTGCCGGCACTAGCGGGAGTGTTGATACGCAGTATTTT | CAGTSGSVDTQYF
NA | NA | TRBJ1-2 | TRBV19 | TGTGCCAGCTCAGGGGTACCCGCTTCCTATGGCTACACCTTC | CASSGVPASYGYTF
NA | NA | TRBJ2-5 | TRBV2 | TGTGCCAGCAGTGACCCCTCTAGGGAGACCCAGTACTTC | CASSDPSRETQYF
NA | NA | TRBJ1-2 | TRBV7-2 | TGTGCCAGCAGCTTCTTTCCAGACGGGAACTATGGCTACACCTTC | CASSFFPDGNYGYTF
TRBD1 | NA | TRBJ1-4 | TRBV15 | TGTGCCACCAGCAGAGAAGGGACAGGTGGAGAAAAACTGTTTTTT | CATSREGTGGEKLFF
NA | NA | TRBJ1-6 | TRBV21-1 | TGTGCCAGCAGCAAATCGCAGTCGAATTCACCCCTCCACTTT | CASSKSQSNSPLHF
NA | NA | TRBJ2-7 | TRBV6-1 | TGTGCCAGCAGTGAAGCTGGCCAGGGCTACGAGCAGTACTTC | CASSEAGQGYEQYF
TRBD1 | NA | TRBJ1-1 | TRBV23-1 | TGCGCCAGCAGTCAAGGGACAGCACAAAACACTGAAGCTTTCTTT | CASSQGTAQNTEAFF
NA | NA | TRBJ1-5 | TRBV15 | TGTGCCACCAGCAGAGATAAGGGGCCGGTCAATCAGCCCCAGCATTTT | CATSRDKGPVNQPQHF
NA | NA | TRBJ2-7 | TRBV4-1 | TGCGCCAGCAGCCAAGTCCAGGGACTTGGCTACGAGCAGTACTTC | CASSQVQGLGYEQYF
NA | once | TRBJ2-1 | TRBV12-3/TRBV12-4 | TGTGCCAGCAGCAGTACAGGGTCCAATGAGCAGTTCTTC | CASSSTGSNEQFF